This TCR beta chain emerged from a study of blood T cell repertoires in COVID-19. Overall study context: Samples came from the United States, Italy and Spain, spanning acute and convalescent COVID-19. PBMCs, B-cell-depleted T cells, or T cells provided the cDNA or gDNA that made up the material.

Trimming pared 0 bases from V and 5 bases from J, leaving 4 bases between. The germline V gene encodes CDR1 SGHAT and CDR2 FQNNGV. The CDR3 has 12 amino acids. Only in-frame clones appear in the TCRdb table, and some are missing; sequencing was by immunoSEQ multiplex PCR. The sample lists 250,000 to 300,000 clones, approximately 80% occurring once. The rearrangement joins TRBV11-2 to TRBJ2-5, with D hard to call. The sequence was obtained from a man aged 55 to 70 with acute or convalescent COVID-19. The sequenced sample was peripheral blood. The CDR3 bases are TGTGCCAGCAGCTTAGAGCGGGAGACCCAGTACTTC. Translation gives CASSLERETQYF.